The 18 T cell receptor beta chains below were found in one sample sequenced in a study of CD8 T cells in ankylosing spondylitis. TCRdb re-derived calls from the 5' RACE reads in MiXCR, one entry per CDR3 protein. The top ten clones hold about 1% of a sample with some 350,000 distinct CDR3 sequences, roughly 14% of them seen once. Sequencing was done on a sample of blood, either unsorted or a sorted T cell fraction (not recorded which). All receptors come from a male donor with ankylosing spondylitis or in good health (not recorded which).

The CDR3 sequence is CASSFLQGESGANVLTF. CDR3 in DNA: TGCGCCAGCAGCTTTCTACAGGGGGAGTCTGGGGCCAACGTCCTGACTTTC. The chain is built from TRBV5-1 and TRBJ2-6; 8 bases match TRBD1. The CDR3 has 17 amino acids. The V gene end was trimmed by 2 bases and the J gene end by 1 base; junction bases not matched to a gene: 5. Germline V gives CDR1 SGHRS, CDR2 YFSETQ.

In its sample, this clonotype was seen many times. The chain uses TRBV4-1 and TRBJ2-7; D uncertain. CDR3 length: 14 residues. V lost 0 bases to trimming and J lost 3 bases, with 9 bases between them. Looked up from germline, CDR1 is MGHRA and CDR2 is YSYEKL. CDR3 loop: CASSQDLRNYEQYF. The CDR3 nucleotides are TGCGCCAGCAGCCAAGATCTACGTAACTACGAGCAGTACTTC.

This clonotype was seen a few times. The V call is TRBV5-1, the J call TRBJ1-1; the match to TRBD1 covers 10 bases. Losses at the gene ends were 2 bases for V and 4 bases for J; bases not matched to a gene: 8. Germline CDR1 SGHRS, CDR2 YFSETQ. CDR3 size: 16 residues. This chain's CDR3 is CASSLLVTGGVTEAFF. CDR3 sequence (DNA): TGCGCCAGCAGCTTACTTGTGACAGGGGGCGTCACTGAAGCTTTCTTT.

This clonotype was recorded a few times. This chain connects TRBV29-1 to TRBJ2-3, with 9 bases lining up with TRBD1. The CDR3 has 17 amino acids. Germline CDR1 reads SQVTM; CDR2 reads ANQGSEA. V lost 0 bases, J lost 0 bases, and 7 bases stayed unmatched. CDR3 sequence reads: CSVEDSRGQGSTDTQYF. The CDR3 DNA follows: TGCAGCGTTGAAGATTCCCGAGGACAGGGGAGCACAGATACGCAGTATTTT.

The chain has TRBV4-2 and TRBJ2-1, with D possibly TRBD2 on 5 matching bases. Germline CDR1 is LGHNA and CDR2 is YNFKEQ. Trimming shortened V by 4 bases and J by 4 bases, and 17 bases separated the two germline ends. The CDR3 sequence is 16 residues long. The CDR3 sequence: CASSRSVASSYNEQFF. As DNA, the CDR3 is TGTGCCAGCAGCCGTTCCGTAGCGAGTTCGTACAATGAGCAGTTCTTC.

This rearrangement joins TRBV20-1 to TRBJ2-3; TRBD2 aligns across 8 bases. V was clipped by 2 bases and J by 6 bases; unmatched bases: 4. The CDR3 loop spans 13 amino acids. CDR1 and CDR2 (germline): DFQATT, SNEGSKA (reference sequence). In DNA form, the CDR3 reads TGCAGTGCTAGACCCCGGGGGGGGGATACGCAGTATTTT. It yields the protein CSARPRGGDTQYF.

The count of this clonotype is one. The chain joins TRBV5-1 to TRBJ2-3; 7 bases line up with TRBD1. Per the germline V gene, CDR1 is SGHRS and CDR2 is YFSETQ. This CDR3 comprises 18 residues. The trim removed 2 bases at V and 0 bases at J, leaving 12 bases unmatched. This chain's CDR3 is CASSLGPPGTASTDTQYF. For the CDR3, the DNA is TGCGCCAGCAGCTTAGGGCCACCCGGGACAGCTAGCACAGATACGCAGTATTTT. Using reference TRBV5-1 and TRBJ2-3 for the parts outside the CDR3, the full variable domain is KAGVTQTPRYLIKTRGQQVTLSCSPISGHRSVSWYQQTPGQGLQFLFEYFSETQRNKGNFPGRFSGRQFSNSRSEMNVSTLELGDSALYLCASSLGPPGTASTDTQYFGPGTRLTVL.

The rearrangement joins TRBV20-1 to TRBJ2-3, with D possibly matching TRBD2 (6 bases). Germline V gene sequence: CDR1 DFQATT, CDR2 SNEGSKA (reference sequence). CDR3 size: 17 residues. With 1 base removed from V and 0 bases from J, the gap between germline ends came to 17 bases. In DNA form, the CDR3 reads TGCAGTGCTAGAGTCGGGGGTCCCTCCCGTAGCACAGATACGCAGTATTTT. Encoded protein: CSARVGGPSRSTDTQYF.

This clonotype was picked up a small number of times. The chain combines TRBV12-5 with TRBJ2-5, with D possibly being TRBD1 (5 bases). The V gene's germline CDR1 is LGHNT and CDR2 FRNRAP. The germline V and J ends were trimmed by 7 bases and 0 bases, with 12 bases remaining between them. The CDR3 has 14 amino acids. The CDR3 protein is CASASKTDQETQYF. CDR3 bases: TGTGCTAGTGCCTCAAAGACAGACCAAGAGACCCAGTACTTC.

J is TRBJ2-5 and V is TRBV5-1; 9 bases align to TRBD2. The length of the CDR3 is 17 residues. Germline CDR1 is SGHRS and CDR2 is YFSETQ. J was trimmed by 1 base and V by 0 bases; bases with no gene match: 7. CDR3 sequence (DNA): TGCGCCAGCAGCTTGGACAGACTAGCGGTCTCCCAAGAGACCCAGTACTTC. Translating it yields CASSLDRLAVSQETQYF.

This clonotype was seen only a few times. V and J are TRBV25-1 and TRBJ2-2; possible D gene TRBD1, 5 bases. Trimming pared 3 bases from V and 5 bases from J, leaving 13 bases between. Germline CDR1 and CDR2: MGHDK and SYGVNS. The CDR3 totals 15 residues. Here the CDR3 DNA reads TGTGCCAGCAGTGACAGGGCTCTGGGGACCGGGGAGCTGTTTTTT. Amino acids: CASSDRALGTGELFF.

The DNA for the CDR3 is TGTGCCAGCAGCCCCTGGGCCGGGTCACGTTTTAATGGCTACACCTTC. This codes for CASSPWAGSRFNGYTF. This rearrangement joins TRBV3-1 to TRBJ1-2; D remains ambiguous. CDR3 length: 16 residues. The V and J ends lost 4 bases and 6 bases respectively, with 21 bases between them. CDR1 and CDR2 from the germline V gene are LGHDT and YNNKEL (reference sequence).

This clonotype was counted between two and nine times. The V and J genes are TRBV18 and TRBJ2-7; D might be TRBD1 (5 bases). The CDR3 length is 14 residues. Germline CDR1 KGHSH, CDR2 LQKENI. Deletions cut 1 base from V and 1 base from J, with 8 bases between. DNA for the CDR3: TGTGCCAGCTCACCACAGGCAGGGTCCTACGAGCAGTACTTC. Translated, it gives CASSPQAGSYEQYF.

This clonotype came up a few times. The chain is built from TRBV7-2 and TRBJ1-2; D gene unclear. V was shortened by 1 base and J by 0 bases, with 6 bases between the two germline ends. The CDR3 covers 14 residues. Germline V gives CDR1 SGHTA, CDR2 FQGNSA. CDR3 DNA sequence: TGTGCCAGCAGCTTAGGTGCGTCTAACTATGGCTACACCTTC. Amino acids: CASSLGASNYGYTF.

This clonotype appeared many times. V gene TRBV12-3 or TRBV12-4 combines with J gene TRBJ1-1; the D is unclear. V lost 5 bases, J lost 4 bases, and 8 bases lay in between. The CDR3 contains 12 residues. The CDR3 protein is CASSLLGTEAFF. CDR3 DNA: TGTGCCAGCAGTCTCCTGGGCACTGAAGCTTTCTTT.

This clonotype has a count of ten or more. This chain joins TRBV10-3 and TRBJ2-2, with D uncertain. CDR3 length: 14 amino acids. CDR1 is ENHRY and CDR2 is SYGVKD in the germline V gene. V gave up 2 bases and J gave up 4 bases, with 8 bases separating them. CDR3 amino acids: CAISETESTGELFF. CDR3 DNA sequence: TGTGCCATCAGTGAGACAGAGAGCACCGGGGAGCTGTTTTTT.

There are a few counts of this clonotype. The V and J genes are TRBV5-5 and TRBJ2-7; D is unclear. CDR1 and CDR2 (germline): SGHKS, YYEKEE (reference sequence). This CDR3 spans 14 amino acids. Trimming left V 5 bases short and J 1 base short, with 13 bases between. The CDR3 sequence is CASSNEAQSYEQYF. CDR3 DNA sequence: TGTGCCAGCAGTAATGAGGCGCAGTCCTACGAGCAGTACTTC.

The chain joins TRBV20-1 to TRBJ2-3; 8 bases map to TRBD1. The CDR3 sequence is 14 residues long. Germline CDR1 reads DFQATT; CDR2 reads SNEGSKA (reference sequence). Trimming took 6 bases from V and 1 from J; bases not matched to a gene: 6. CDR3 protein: CSALGQAGTDTQYF. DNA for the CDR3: TGCAGTGCCCTGGGACAGGCCGGCACAGATACGCAGTATTTT.